These 30 T cell receptor beta chains were sequenced from one sample in a study of breast tumors, draining lymph nodes, adjacent tissues. TCRdb re-called the multiplex PCR reads through MiXCR, storing one row per CDR3 protein. The profile shows about 15,000 distinct CDR3 sequences, around 54% of them singletons. Material for sequencing was tumor-adjacent breast tissue. These receptors were taken from a female donor with breast cancer. Some clones in this sample may be carry-over from other donors' samples.

The chain is built from TRBV7-2 and TRBJ1-3; D unresolved. This CDR3 is 14 amino acids long. Trimming stripped 5 bases from V and 4 bases from J, with 12 bases between. Germline lookup yields CDR1 SGHTA and CDR2 FQGNSA. The CDR3 region has the DNA TGTGCCAGCAGCCTTTTTGATTCGGGAAACACCATATATTTT. The encoded protein is CASSLFDSGNTIYF.

This clonotype was counted at least ten times. The CDR3 region has the DNA TGTGCCTGGAGTCGTGATAGGACTTTCGACTATGGCTACACCTTC. It codes for CAWSRDRTFDYGYTF. V and J are TRBV30 and TRBJ1-2, with D hard to call. V was pared by 2 bases and J by 3 bases, with 16 bases between. This CDR3 has 15 amino acids. The germline V gene encodes CDR1 GTSNPN and CDR2 SVGIG (reference sequence).

The rearrangement uses TRBV20-1 and TRBJ2-7; 11 bases are a match to TRBD2. Germline V gene data show CDR1 as DFQATT and CDR2 as SNEGSKA (reference sequence). V gave up 4 bases and J gave up 5 bases; unmatched junction bases: 13. This CDR3 is built from 16 residues. The CDR3 region has the DNA TGCAGTGCTACCGGTAGCGGGAGGGCGGGACTGGACGAGCAGTACTTC. Amino acid sequence: CSATGSGRAGLDEQYF.

The V gene is TRBV5-5, the J gene TRBJ1-2; unclear D gene. Germline lookup yields CDR1 SGHKS and CDR2 YYEKEE (reference sequence). CDR3 length equals 14 residues. V shed 0 bases and J shed 8 bases, with 14 bases lying between them. The CDR3 coding sequence is TGTGCCAGCAGCTTGGATCTAACTCGGTACGGCTACACCTTC. Translated: CASSLDLTRYGYTF.

The rearrangement joins TRBV6-6 to TRBJ2-1; 8 nucleotides match TRBD2. This CDR3 region has 17 residues. Germline V gene lookup returns CDR1 MNHNY and CDR2 SVGAGI (reference sequence). The V gene end was trimmed by 6 bases and the J gene end by 7 bases; junction bases not matched to a gene: 17. The CDR3 is CASRSLTGTSLGNEQFF. CDR3 nucleotide sequence: TGTGCCAGCAGGAGCCTAACCGGGACTAGTCTAGGGAATGAGCAGTTCTTC.

This clonotype was observed at least ten times. This chain connects TRBV6-2 or TRBV6-3 to TRBJ2-5, with no clear D. Germline-derived CDR1 and CDR2 are MNHEY and SVGEGT. This CDR3 region has 13 residues. V shed 6 bases and J shed 5 bases, with 13 bases lying between them. The DNA for the CDR3 is TGTGCCAGCAGGGGTCCTAGTGGGGAGACCCAGTACTTC. Translation: CASRGPSGETQYF.

The chain joins TRBV7-2 to TRBJ1-2, with 7 bases fitting TRBD1. The CDR3 spans 17 residues. Germline V gives CDR1 SGHTA, CDR2 FQGNSA. Trimming cost V 3 bases and J 4 bases; bases outside gene matches: 14. The CDR3 spells CASSLFGTAGDSYGYTF. The DNA for the CDR3 is TGTGCCAGCAGCTTGTTCGGGACAGCGGGGGATAGCTATGGCTACACCTTC.

The chain couples TRBV7-2 to TRBJ2-1, with 12 bases identical to TRBD2. Germline V gene data show CDR1 as SGHTA and CDR2 as FQGNSA. This CDR3 spans 17 amino acids. The J segment lost 7 bases and the V segment lost 1 base, leaving 8 bases of the junction unmatched. Here the CDR3 reads CASSLEGTSGQGNEQFF. CDR3 sequence (DNA): TGTGCCAGCAGCTTAGAGGGGACTAGCGGGCAAGGGAATGAGCAGTTCTTC.

The sample holds many counts of this clonotype. This chain joins TRBV5-8 and TRBJ1-2; the match to TRBD1 covers 9 bases. CDR1 is SGHTS, CDR2 YDEGEE, per germline. The CDR3 has 14 residues. Losses at the gene ends were 4 bases for V and 4 bases for J; bases not matched to a gene: 5. The CDR3 loop is CASSPTGGGYGYTF. CDR3 bases: TGTGCCAGCAGCCCAACAGGGGGCGGCTATGGCTACACCTTC.

V gene TRBV29-1 combines with J gene TRBJ2-1; no clear D gene. Germline V gives CDR1 SQVTM, CDR2 ANQGSEA. The CDR3 extends over 13 amino acids. The V end lost 3 bases, the J end lost 2 bases, and 8 bases lay between the germline ends. CDR3 protein: CSVDRSPYNEQFF. In DNA form, the CDR3 reads TGCAGCGTTGACAGGTCCCCCTACAATGAGCAGTTCTTC.

On this clonotype itself: In this CDR3 the conserved last residue, phenylalanine or tryptophan, is missing, so a read error is likely. The limits of the CDR3 on the DNA are not certain, so only TCRdb's listed CDR3 is given. This chain joins TRBV29-1 and TRBJ1-2; TRBD1, the table's D call, was not compared with the DNA. CDR1 is SQVTM and CDR2 is ANQGSEA in the germline V gene. The CDR3 spans 12 amino acids, including both terminal residues. The CDR3 loop reads CSAPDRPSGKPS.

This sequence joins TRBV5-1 and TRBJ2-1, with D hard to call. Trimming cost V 1 base and J 11 bases, with 13 bases left between them. The CDR3 has 13 amino acids. From germline, CDR1 is SGHRS and CDR2 YFSETQ. The CDR3 here is CASSLKQDYKQFF. The CDR3 DNA reads as TGCGCCAGCAGCTTGAAGCAGGATTATAAGCAGTTCTTC.

Points on this clonotype: A read error may produce the germline difference seen at one junction end. This CDR3 reads CTSRLAVTDAQYF. CDR3 bases: TGTACCAGCAGGCTAGCGGTCACAGATGCGCAGTATTTT. This chain connects TRBV6-2 or TRBV6-3 to TRBJ2-3, with 7 bases aligning to TRBD2. CDR1 is MNHEY, CDR2 SVGEGT, per germline. The CDR3 sequence is 13 residues long.

Of note for this clonotype: At one end, the junction sequence differs from germline, possibly due to a read error. V gene TRBV29-1 combines with J gene TRBJ1-2; D uncertain. The CDR3 is 14 amino acids. The germline V gene encodes CDR1 SQVTM and CDR2 ANQGSEA. This CDR3 is CSVEDYSGAFGLPF. The DNA for the CDR3 is TGCAGCGTTGAAGATTACTCCGGCGCCTTTGGCCTACCCTTC. Supplemented by reference TRBV29-1 and TRBJ1-2, the full variable domain reads SAVISQKPSRDICQRGTSLTIQCQVDSQVTMMFWYRQQPGQSLTLIATANQGSEATYESGFVIDKFPISRPNLTFSTLTVSNMSPEDSSIYLCSVEDYSGAFGLPFGSGTRLTVV.

The chain links TRBV2 to TRBJ2-5; a possible D gene is TRBD1 (6 bases). The germline V and J ends were trimmed by 2 bases and 4 bases, with 14 bases remaining between them. The germline gives CDR1 SNHLY, CDR2 FYNNEI. The CDR3 has 15 residues. CDR3 nucleotides: TGTGCCAGCAGTGAATTGGGTGGGGGCCTAGAGACCCAGTACTTC. It is translated as CASSELGGGLETQYF. Filled out from reference TRBV2 and TRBJ2-5, the complete variable domain reads EPEVTQTPSHQVTQMGQEVILRCVPISNHLYFYWYRQILGQKVEFLVSFYNNEISEKSEIFDDQFSVERPDGSNFTLKIRSTKLEDSAMYFCASSELGGGLETQYFGPGTRLLVL.

The chain couples TRBV7-9 to TRBJ2-1; D is ambiguous. The CDR3 consists of 15 residues. Germline-derived CDR1 and CDR2 are SEHNR and FQNEAQ (reference sequence). Trimming removed 5 bases at V and 0 bases at J, with 11 bases between. The CDR3 region is CASSPTPSSYNEQFF. The CDR3 DNA is TGTGCCAGCAGCCCAACGCCTAGCTCCTACAATGAGCAGTTCTTC.

This clonotype was counted many times. The chain recombines TRBV6-5 with TRBJ1-2, with D uncertain. The V and J ends lost 5 bases and 2 bases respectively, with 12 bases between them. The CDR3 extends over 14 amino acids. Germline V lookup: CDR1 MNHEY, CDR2 SVGAGI. As DNA, the CDR3 is TGTGCCAGCAGTCACCGGGGAACAAACTATGGCTACACCTTC. Protein product: CASSHRGTNYGYTF.

This clonotype showed up just once. This chain links TRBV19 with TRBJ2-2; D is undetermined. Germline values: CDR1 LNHDA, CDR2 SQIVND (reference sequence). Trimming took off 7 bases at V and 0 bases at J, with 9 bases between the two ends. This CDR3 has 14 residues. The CDR3, as DNA: TGTGCCAGTATGGTGACCGCGAACACCGGGGAGCTGTTTTTT. Its translation: CASMVTANTGELFF.

A single count supports this clonotype. The genes are TRBV14 and TRBJ2-7, with D unclear. There are 13 residues in the CDR3. Germline V gene sequence: CDR1 SGHDN, CDR2 FVKESK. Trimming cost V 3 bases and J 13 bases, with 19 bases left between them. CDR3 DNA: TGTGCCAGCAGCCAGAACCCGGGCCACGATGACTACTTC. Translation: CASSQNPGHDDYF.

The CDR3 loop reads CDPLLGTDTQYF. CDR3 coding DNA: TGTGACCCCCTCCTAGGGACAGATACGCAGTATTTT. The chain has TRBV10-3 and TRBJ2-3; no definite D call. This CDR3 is built from 12 residues. In germline, CDR1 is ENHRY, CDR2 SYGVKD.

This clonotype was recorded once. The chain is built from TRBV7-2 and TRBJ1-5, with no clear D. The CDR3 runs to 11 residues. Trimming removed 4 bases from V and 7 bases from J, with 5 bases in between. CDR1 SGHTA and CDR2 FQGNSA come from the germline V gene. CDR3 sequence (DNA): TGTGCCAGCAGCTCCGGACAGCCCCAGCATTTT. It encodes CASSSGQPQHF.

V usage is TRBV12-3 or TRBV12-4 and J usage is TRBJ2-1; no clear D. This CDR3 is built from 12 residues. Written as DNA, the CDR3 is TGTGTCGGCAGTGTACCGTACAATGAGCAGTTCTTC. Amino acids: CVGSVPYNEQFF.

The table lists this clonotype with many counts. The chain recombines TRBV27 with TRBJ2-1, with 10 nucleotides matching TRBD1. This CDR3 spans 15 amino acids. After removal of 5 bases from V and 3 bases from J, the junction contained 4 bases not matched to a gene. Per germline, CDR1 MNHEY and CDR2 SMNVEV (reference sequence). CDR3 coding DNA: TGTGCCAGCAGTCCGCGGACAGGGGGCTACAATGAGCAGTTCTTC. It specifies CASSPRTGGYNEQFF.

V usage is TRBV29-1 and J usage is TRBJ2-1; D may be TRBD2 (6 bases). The CDR3 loop spans 12 amino acids. Between the trimmed V and J ends, which lost 3 bases and 7 bases, there was a span of 10 bases. Germline CDR1 and CDR2: SQVTM and ANQGSEA. The CDR3 loop is CSVEEGKNEQFF. DNA of the CDR3: TGCAGCGTTGAGGAGGGGAAGAATGAGCAGTTCTTC.

This clonotype was observed once. This rearrangement joins TRBV2 to TRBJ1-6; D remains unclear. Germline CDR1 and CDR2: SNHLY and FYNNEI. The CDR3 has 14 residues. Trimming removed 4 bases at V and 6 bases at J, with 10 bases between. CDR3 region: CASSGGAPNSPLHF. The DNA of the CDR3 is TGTGCCAGCAGTGGGGGAGCGCCTAATTCACCCCTCCACTTT.

This rearrangement joins TRBV7-8 to TRBJ2-5, with a tentative D call TRBD2 (6 bases). The CDR3 is 14 residues long. In germline, CDR1 is SGHVS, CDR2 FQNEAQ. Trimming took 7 bases from V and 0 from J, leaving 12 bases between them. The chain's CDR3 is CASTTGTYQETQYF. CDR3 DNA sequence: TGTGCCAGCACCACCGGGACTTACCAAGAGACCCAGTACTTC.

V usage is TRBV10-1 and J usage is TRBJ2-3; 8 nucleotides line up with TRBD1. The CDR3 has 13 residues. Germline loops: CDR1 WNHNN, CDR2 SYGVQD (reference sequence). With 6 bases clipped from V and 2 bases from J, the junction kept 1 base outside the gene matches. This CDR3 is CASRDRATDTQYF. The DNA of the CDR3 is TGCGCCAGCAGGGACAGGGCCACAGATACGCAGTATTTT.

As regards this clonotype: Germline and junction disagree at one end, which may indicate a read error. The V gene is TRBV4-1, the J gene TRBJ1-5; 12 nucleotides match TRBD1. Germline CDR1 reads MGHRA; CDR2 reads YSYEKL. The CDR3 is 20 amino acids. The CDR3 spells CASTQDRGTGGLGFNQPQHF. The CDR3, as DNA: TGCGCCAGCACCCAAGATAGGGGGACAGGGGGCCTCGGTTTCAATCAGCCCCAGCATTTT.

The V call is TRBV7-9, the J call TRBJ2-1, with D possibly TRBD2 on 6 matching bases. CDR1 SEHNR and CDR2 FQNEAQ come from the germline V gene (reference sequence). The CDR3 covers 17 residues. V was cut by 5 bases and J by 4 bases, with 21 bases left in between. CDR3 in amino acids: CASSGGQDYERYNEQFF. The CDR3 DNA reads TGTGCCAGCAGCGGCGGCCAGGACTATGAGAGGTACAATGAGCAGTTCTTC.

The rearrangement uses TRBV2 and TRBJ1-5; the D is unclear. Trimming pared 6 bases from V and 3 bases from J, leaving 12 bases between. The V gene's germline CDR1 is SNHLY and CDR2 FYNNEI. CDR3 length: 14 amino acids. The CDR3 sequence is CASRDRYSNQPQHF. The CDR3, as DNA: TGTGCCAGCAGGGACCGATACTCCAATCAGCCCCAGCATTTT.